Presented here are 3 T cell receptor beta chains from one specimen sequenced in a study of a mutant IDH1 vaccine in newly diagnosed glioma. Time point reported: week 23, last vaccination. Each vaccine dose was 300 ug of mutant IDH1 20-mer peptide, with topical imiquimod. The assay was immunoSEQ multiplex PCR, and TCRdb's table has in-frame clones only and misses some. The table shows roughly 52,000 clones, with under 90% occurring only once. These receptors' targets are unknown. This material consisted of PBMCs, taken from a glioma patient whose treatment included an IDH1 peptide vaccine. These receptors were obtained from a man aged 35 to 55 with glioma.

The J gene is TRBJ2-7, the V gene TRBV18, with 8 bases that match TRBD1. Looked up from germline, CDR1 is KGHSH and CDR2 is LQKENI. The CDR3 extends over 14 amino acids. The ends lost 4 bases at V and 4 bases at J; junction bases unmatched: 6. This CDR3 reads CASSHDRGWYEQYF. The CDR3 nucleotides are TGTGCCAGCTCACATGACAGGGGTTGGTACGAGCAGTACTTC.

The V gene is TRBV6-5, the J gene TRBJ1-2; TRBD1 aligns across 8 bases. The germline CDR1 and CDR2 sequences are MNHEY and SVGAGI. V lost 5 bases and J lost 10; bases outside the gene matches: 15. The CDR3 consists of 15 residues. The chain's CDR3 is CASSLLQGGMVVYTF. The DNA for the CDR3 is TGTGCCAGCAGTCTATTACAGGGGGGTATGGTGGTCTACACCTTC.

The chain recombines TRBV4-1 with TRBJ2-7; D might be TRBD2 (5 bases). The ends were cut back, 3 bases at V and 3 bases at J, with 12 bases in the middle. CDR1 is MGHRA, CDR2 YSYEKL, per germline. The CDR3 has 14 residues. The CDR3 protein is CASSHPGILYEQYF. CDR3 coding DNA: TGCGCCAGCAGCCACCCGGGGATCCTCTACGAGCAGTACTTC.